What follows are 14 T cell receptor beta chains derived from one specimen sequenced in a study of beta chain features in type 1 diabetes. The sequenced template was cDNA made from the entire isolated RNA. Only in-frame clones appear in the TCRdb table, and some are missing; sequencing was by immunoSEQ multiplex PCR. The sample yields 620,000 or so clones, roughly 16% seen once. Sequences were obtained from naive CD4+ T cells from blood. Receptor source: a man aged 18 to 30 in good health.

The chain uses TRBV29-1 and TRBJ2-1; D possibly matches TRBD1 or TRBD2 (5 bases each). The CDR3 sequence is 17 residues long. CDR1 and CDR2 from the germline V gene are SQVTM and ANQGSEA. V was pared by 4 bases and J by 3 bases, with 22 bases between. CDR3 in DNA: TGCAGCGTTGCCATAATCACTAGGACAAGGAACTACAATGAGCAGTTCTTC. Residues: CSVAIITRTRNYNEQFF.

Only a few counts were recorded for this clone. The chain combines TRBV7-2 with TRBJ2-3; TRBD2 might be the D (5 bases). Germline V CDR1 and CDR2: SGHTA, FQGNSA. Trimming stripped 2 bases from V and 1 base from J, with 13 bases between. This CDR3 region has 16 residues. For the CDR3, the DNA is TGTGCCAGCAGCTTACGTGTGAGCGGCCGCACAGATACGCAGTATTTT. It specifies CASSLRVSGRTDTQYF.

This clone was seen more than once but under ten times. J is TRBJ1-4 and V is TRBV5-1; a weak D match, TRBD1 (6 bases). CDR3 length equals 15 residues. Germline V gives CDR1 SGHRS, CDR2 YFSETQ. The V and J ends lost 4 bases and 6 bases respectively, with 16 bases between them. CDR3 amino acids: CASSPDGGPHEKLFF. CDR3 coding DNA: TGCGCCAGCAGCCCTGACGGGGGGCCGCATGAAAAACTGTTTTTT.

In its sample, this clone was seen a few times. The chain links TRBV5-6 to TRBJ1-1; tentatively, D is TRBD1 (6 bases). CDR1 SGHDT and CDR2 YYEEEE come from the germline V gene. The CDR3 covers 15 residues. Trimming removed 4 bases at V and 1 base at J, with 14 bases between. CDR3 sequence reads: CASSLLGASNTEAFF. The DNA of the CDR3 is TGTGCCAGCAGCCTTTTGGGGGCATCGAACACTGAAGCTTTCTTT.

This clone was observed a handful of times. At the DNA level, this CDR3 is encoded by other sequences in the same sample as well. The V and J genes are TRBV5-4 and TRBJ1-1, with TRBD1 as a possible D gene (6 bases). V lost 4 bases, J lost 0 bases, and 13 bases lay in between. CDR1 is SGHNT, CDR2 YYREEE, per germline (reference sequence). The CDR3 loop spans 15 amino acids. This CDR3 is CASSTAGTLNTEAFF. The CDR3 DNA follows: TGTGCCAGCAGCACAGCCGGGACACTGAACACTGAAGCTTTCTTT.

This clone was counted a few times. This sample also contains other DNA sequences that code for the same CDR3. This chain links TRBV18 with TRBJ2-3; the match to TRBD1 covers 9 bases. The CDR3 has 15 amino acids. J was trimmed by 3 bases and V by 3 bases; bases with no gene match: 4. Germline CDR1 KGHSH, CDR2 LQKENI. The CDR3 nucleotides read TGTGCCAGCTCACCCGGGACAGGGAGGACAGATACGCAGTATTTT. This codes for CASSPGTGRTDTQYF.

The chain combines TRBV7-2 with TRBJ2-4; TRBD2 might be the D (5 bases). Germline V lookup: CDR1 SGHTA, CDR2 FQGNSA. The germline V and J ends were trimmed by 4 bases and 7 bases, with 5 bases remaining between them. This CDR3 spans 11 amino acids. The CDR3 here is CASSSGNIQYF. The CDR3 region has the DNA TGTGCCAGCAGCTCGGGGAACATTCAGTACTTC. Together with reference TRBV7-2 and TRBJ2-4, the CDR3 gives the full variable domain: GAGVSQSPSNKVTEKGKDVELRCDPISGHTALYWYRQSLGQGLEFLIYFQGNSAPDKSGLPSDRFSAERTGGSVSTLTIQRTQQEDSAVYLCASSSGNIQYFGAGTRLSVL.

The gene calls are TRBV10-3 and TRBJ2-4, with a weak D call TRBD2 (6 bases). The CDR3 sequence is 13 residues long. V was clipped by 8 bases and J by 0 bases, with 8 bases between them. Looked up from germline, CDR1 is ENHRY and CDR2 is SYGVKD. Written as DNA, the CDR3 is TGTGCCATCTCCGGGGGAGCCAAAAACATTCAGTACTTC. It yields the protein CAISGGAKNIQYF.

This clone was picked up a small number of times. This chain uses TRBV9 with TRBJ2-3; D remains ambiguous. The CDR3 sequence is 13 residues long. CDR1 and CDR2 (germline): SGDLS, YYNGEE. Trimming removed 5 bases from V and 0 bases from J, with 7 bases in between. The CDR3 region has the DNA TGTGCCAGCAGGACCTCTAGCACAGATACGCAGTATTTT. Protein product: CASRTSSTDTQYF.

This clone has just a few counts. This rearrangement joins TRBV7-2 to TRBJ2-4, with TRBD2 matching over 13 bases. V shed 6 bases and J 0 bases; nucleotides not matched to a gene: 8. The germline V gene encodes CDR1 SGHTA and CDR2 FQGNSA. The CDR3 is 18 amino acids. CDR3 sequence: CASSRTSGRLLAKNIQYF. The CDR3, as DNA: TGTGCCAGCAGTCGGACTAGCGGGAGACTATTAGCCAAAAACATTCAGTACTTC.

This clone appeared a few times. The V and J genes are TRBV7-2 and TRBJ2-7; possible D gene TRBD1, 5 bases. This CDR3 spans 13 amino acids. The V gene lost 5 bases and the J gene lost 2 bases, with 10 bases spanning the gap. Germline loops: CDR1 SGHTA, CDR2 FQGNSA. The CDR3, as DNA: TGTGCCAGCAGCATGACAGCGACCTACGAGCAGTACTTC. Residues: CASSMTATYEQYF.

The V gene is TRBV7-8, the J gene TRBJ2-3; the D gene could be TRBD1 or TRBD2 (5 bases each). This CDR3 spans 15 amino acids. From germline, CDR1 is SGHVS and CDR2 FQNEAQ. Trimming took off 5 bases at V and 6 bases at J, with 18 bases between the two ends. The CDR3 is CASSPGTVHRDTQYF. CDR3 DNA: TGTGCCAGCAGCCCCGGGACCGTTCACCGGGATACGCAGTATTTT.

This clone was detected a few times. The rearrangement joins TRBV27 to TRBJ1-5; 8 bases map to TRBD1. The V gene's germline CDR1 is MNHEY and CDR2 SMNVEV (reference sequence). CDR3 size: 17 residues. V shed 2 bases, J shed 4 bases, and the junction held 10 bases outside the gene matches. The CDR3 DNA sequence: TGTGCCAGCAGTTTAGGGAGGACAGGGAATAAAAATCAGCCCCAGCATTTT. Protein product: CASSLGRTGNKNQPQHF.

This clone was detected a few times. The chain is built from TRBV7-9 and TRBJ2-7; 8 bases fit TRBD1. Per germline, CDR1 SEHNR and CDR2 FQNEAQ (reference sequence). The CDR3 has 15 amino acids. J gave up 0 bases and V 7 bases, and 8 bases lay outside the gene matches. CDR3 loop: CASTPSGGSSYEQYF. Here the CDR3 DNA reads TGTGCCAGCACCCCCTCAGGGGGCAGCTCCTACGAGCAGTACTTC.